The 8 T cell receptor beta chains given below trace back to one sample, sequenced in a study of Ad26.COV2.S vaccination and SARS-CoV-2 variants. Only in-frame clones appear in the TCRdb table, and some are missing; sequencing was by immunoSEQ multiplex PCR. The repertoire holds fewer than 900,000 clones, with around 90% as singletons. Treatment reported: roughly 20 received Ad26.COV2.S at low or high dose, single or two shots; 5 received placebo; per-sample allocation not given. Sampling was performed 63 days after the first vaccine or placebo injection. Sequences were derived from peripheral blood, sampled in a trial of Ad26.COV2.S vaccine versus placebo. These TCRs come from a person between 18 and 65 years old who received the Ad26.COV2.S COVID-19 vaccine or a placebo.

V usage is TRBV3-1 (or the pseudogene TRBV3-2) and J usage is TRBJ2-7; 8 bases are a match to TRBD2. Germline V gene lookup returns CDR1 LGHDT and CDR2 YNNKEL (reference sequence). The CDR3 is 16 amino acids. J gave up 3 bases and V 4 bases, and 11 bases lay outside the gene matches. The CDR3 DNA reads as TGTGCCAGCAGCCCGCTCGCCGGGACTAGTTTCTACGAGCAGTACTTC. It is translated as CASSPLAGTSFYEQYF.

This sequence joins TRBV7-3 and TRBJ2-3; D is perhaps TRBD2 (7 bases). Germline assignment: CDR1 SGHTA and CDR2 FQGTGA. Trimming took off 4 bases at V and 5 bases at J, with 16 bases between the two ends. The CDR3 length is 15 residues. The CDR3 sequence: CASSSRGAGGDTQYF. The CDR3 bases are TGTGCCAGCAGCTCCCGGGGGGCCGGGGGAGATACGCAGTATTTT. The full variable domain, in which reference TRBV7-3 and TRBJ2-3 provide the parts outside the CDR3, is GAGVSQTPSNKVTEKGKYVELRCDPISGHTALYWYRQSLGQGPEFLIYFQGTGAADDSGLPNDRFFAVRPEGSVSTLKIQRTERGDSAVYLCASSSRGAGGDTQYFGPGTRLTVL.

The chain couples TRBV9 to TRBJ2-1, with a weak D call TRBD1 (6 bases). The CDR3 has 15 residues. Germline V gene sequence: CDR1 SGDLS, CDR2 YYNGEE. V was cut by 3 bases and J by 6 bases, with 16 bases left in between. The CDR3 here is CASSGPGTKGNEQFF. CDR3 DNA sequence: TGTGCCAGCAGCGGACCCGGGACAAAAGGCAATGAGCAGTTCTTC.

This chain uses TRBV7-2 with TRBJ2-7; 9 bases map to TRBD1. The CDR3 consists of 15 residues. V was pared by 5 bases and J by 2 bases, with 7 bases of the junction left unmatched. Germline V CDR1 and CDR2: SGHTA, FQGNSA. The CDR3 is CASSVGTGIPYEQYF. The CDR3 nucleotides read TGTGCCAGCAGCGTAGGGACAGGGATTCCCTACGAGCAGTACTTC.

This chain uses TRBV11-3 with TRBJ2-2; maybe TRBD1 (6 bases). V was clipped by 5 bases and J by 4 bases, with 17 bases between them. The CDR3 has 16 amino acids. Germline V gives CDR1 SGHNT, CDR2 YENEEA. The CDR3 is CASSPGAGASTGELFF. The CDR3 DNA sequence: TGTGCCAGCAGCCCTGGGGCAGGGGCTAGCACCGGGGAGCTGTTTTTT.

The chain joins TRBV5-6 to TRBJ1-1, with a tentative D call TRBD1 (5 bases). V lost 7 bases to trimming and J lost 1 base, with 11 bases between them. This CDR3 comprises 13 residues. Germline V CDR1 and CDR2: SGHDT, YYEEEE. The CDR3, as DNA: TGTGCCAGCGCGTCGACAGCGAACACTGAAGCTTTCTTT. This codes for CASASTANTEAFF.

The chain links TRBV4-2 to TRBJ2-2; D gene unclear. Germline CDR1 is LGHNA and CDR2 is YNFKEQ. This CDR3 spans 15 amino acids. V lost 0 bases and J lost 1, with 6 bases in between. The CDR3 bases are TGTGCCAGCAGCCAAGATAGCCAGAACACCGGGGAGCTGTTTTTT. It codes for CASSQDSQNTGELFF.

The CDR3 DNA follows: TGTGCCAGTAGACGGGGGGGCGACTATCATGAAAAACTGTTTTTT. It encodes CASRRGGDYHEKLFF. This sequence joins TRBV19 and TRBJ1-4, with TRBD1 as a possible D gene (6 bases). CDR1 is LNHDA and CDR2 is SQIVND in the germline V gene (reference sequence). CDR3 length: 15 amino acids. Between the trimmed V and J ends, which lost 6 bases and 6 bases, there was a span of 17 bases.